This T cell receptor (beta chain) was retrieved from a study of graft-versus-host responses after intestinal transplantation. Study-wide context: Grafts that recipients had were multivisceral, liver-intestinal, or isolated intestinal transplants. Anti-thymocyte globulin served as induction for all recipients, who then took tacrolimus and steroids for three to four years.

The CDR3 is 15 residues long. The V end was cut by 6 bases, the J end by 0 bases, with 14 bases between. The germline CDR1 and CDR2 sequences are MNHNS and SASEGT. Data came from immunoSEQ multiplex PCR; TCRdb stores just in-frame clones and leaves some out. The table shows roughly 69,000 clones, with 80% to 95% occurring only once. A remark on this clone: What it recognizes is unknown.

The study's findings and limits: Some GvH clones appeared in ileal mucosa or blood before recipient bone marrow. The study associated peak circulating GvH clone levels with early post-transplant HvG declines.

The source was bone marrow, collected 700 to 750 days after intestinal transplantation. This chain uses TRBV6-1 with TRBJ1-2, with D uncertain. This clonotype was sampled from a human patient who received an intestinal transplant, so some T cells may come from the graft donor. The CDR3 loop reads CASRGNRETNYGYTF. CDR3 nucleotide sequence: TGTGCCAGCAGGGGAAACCGAGAGACTAACTATGGCTACACCTTC.